A selection of T cell receptor beta chains follows, all from one sample in a study of blood T cells in healthy people across ages. In TCRdb, the 5' RACE reads were re-called with MiXCR into one record per CDR3 protein. Of hundreds of thousands of distinct CDR3 sequences listed, 25% to 30% are singletons. Sequenced: blood. The receptors derive from a woman of 80 years or more in good health. Each CDR3 is given with its conserved first and last residue. D genes are given only for firm matches. Not every row has a clone size; where given, it reads once, few, many or a size class.

J gene: TRBJ2-6
clone size: many
D gene: -
V gene: TRBV5-1
CDR3 protein: CASSVLGAGANVLTF
CDR3 DNA: TGCGCCAGCAGCGTCCTCGGGGCTGGGGCCAACGTCCTGACTTTC

J gene: TRBJ1-2
clone size: few
D gene: -
V gene: TRBV18
CDR3 protein: CASSPQGLSSNYGYTF
CDR3 DNA: TGTGCCAGCTCACCACAGGGTCTCTCGAGTAACTATGGCTACACCTTC

J gene: TRBJ2-7
clone size: -
D gene: -
V gene: TRBV20-1
CDR3 protein: CSASAGGYEQYF
CDR3 DNA: TGCAGTGCTAGTGCAGGAGGCTACGAGCAGTACTTC

J gene: TRBJ1-6
clone size: few
D gene: -
V gene: TRBV7-6
CDR3 protein: CASSLEAASSYNSPLHF
CDR3 DNA: TGTGCCAGCAGCTTAGAGGCAGCGAGCTCCTATAATTCACCCCTCCACTTT

J gene: TRBJ1-1
clone size: many
D gene: -
V gene: TRBV20-1
CDR3 protein: CSAAPQGPTEAFF
CDR3 DNA: TGCAGTGCCGCCCCACAGGGTCCCACTGAAGCTTTCTTT

J gene: TRBJ1-1
clone size: -
D gene: TRBD1
V gene: TRBV9
CDR3 protein: CASSLGQSTEAFF
CDR3 DNA: TGTGCCAGCAGCCTGGGACAGTCCACTGAAGCTTTCTTT

J gene: TRBJ1-1
clone size: -
D gene: -
V gene: TRBV5-1
CDR3 protein: CASSTYDRENTEAFF
CDR3 DNA: TGCGCCAGCAGCACTTACGACCGGGAGAACACTGAAGCTTTCTTT

J gene: TRBJ1-1
clone size: -
D gene: TRBD1
V gene: TRBV2
CDR3 protein: CASKGQGGYTEAFF
CDR3 DNA: TGTGCCAGCAAGGGACAGGGGGGGTACACTGAAGCTTTCTTT

J gene: TRBJ1-6
clone size: -
D gene: -
V gene: TRBV5-6
CDR3 protein: CASSLLGNSGSPLHF
CDR3 DNA: TGTGCCAGCAGCTTGCTGGGGAACTCCGGGTCACCCCTCCACTTT

J gene: TRBJ2-7
clone size: few
D gene: -
V gene: TRBV9
CDR3 protein: CASSVRGSYNEQYF
CDR3 DNA: TGTGCCAGCAGCGTTAGGGGGTCCTACAATGAGCAGTACTTC

J gene: TRBJ1-5
clone size: many
D gene: -
V gene: TRBV12-3/TRBV12-4
CDR3 protein: CASSSGGKSSNQPQHF
CDR3 DNA: TGTGCCAGCAGTTCTGGGGGGAAGTCGAGCAATCAGCCCCAGCATTTT

J gene: TRBJ2-1
clone size: -
D gene: -
V gene: TRBV20-1
CDR3 protein: CSAKTGHSYNEQFF
CDR3 DNA: TGCAGTGCCAAGACTGGACACTCCTACAATGAGCAGTTCTTC

J gene: TRBJ2-6
clone size: -
D gene: TRBD1
V gene: TRBV12-3/TRBV12-4
CDR3 protein: CASSSRQGAYSGANVRTF
CDR3 DNA: TGTGCCAGCAGTTCGCGACAGGGGGCCTACTCTGGGGCCAACGTCCGGACTTTC

J gene: TRBJ2-1
clone size: many
D gene: -
V gene: TRBV14
CDR3 protein: CASSQQIYNEQFF
CDR3 DNA: TGTGCCAGCAGCCAACAGATATACAATGAGCAGTTCTTC

J gene: TRBJ2-3
clone size: many
D gene: -
V gene: TRBV12-3/TRBV12-4
CDR3 protein: CASGGGAGTDTQYF
CDR3 DNA: TGTGCCAGCGGAGGGGGGGCGGGCACAGATACGCAGTATTTT

J gene: TRBJ2-7
clone size: -
D gene: -
V gene: TRBV3-1
CDR3 protein: CASSQAGQTYEQYF
CDR3 DNA: TGTGCCAGCAGCCAAGCGGGACAAACTTACGAGCAGTACTTC

J gene: TRBJ2-1
clone size: many
D gene: -
V gene: TRBV11-2
CDR3 protein: CASSLILEEQFF
CDR3 DNA: TGTGCCAGCAGCTTAATCCTAGAAGAGCAGTTCTTC

J gene: TRBJ2-3
clone size: few
D gene: -
V gene: TRBV11-2
CDR3 protein: CASTTPEDTQYF
CDR3 DNA: TGTGCCAGCACTACCCCGGAAGATACGCAGTATTTT

J gene: TRBJ2-7
clone size: many
D gene: -
V gene: TRBV6-6
CDR3 protein: CASSPRAPSEQYF
CDR3 DNA: TGTGCCAGCAGTCCCCGGGCCCCTTCCGAGCAGTACTTC

J gene: TRBJ2-4
clone size: many
D gene: -
V gene: TRBV6-6
CDR3 protein: CASRPQDLLAKNIQYF
CDR3 DNA: TGTGCCAGCAGACCTCAGGATTTACTAGCCAAAAACATTCAGTACTTC

J gene: TRBJ1-1
clone size: -
D gene: -
V gene: TRBV7-9
CDR3 protein: CASSLAVTGRNTEAFF
CDR3 DNA: TGTGCCAGCAGCTTAGCGGTTACAGGGCGGAACACTGAAGCTTTCTTT

J gene: TRBJ2-7
clone size: many
D gene: -
V gene: TRBV12-3/TRBV12-4
CDR3 protein: CASSLRQGNYEQYF
CDR3 DNA: TGTGCCAGCAGTTTAAGGCAGGGGAACTACGAGCAGTACTTC

J gene: TRBJ1-2
clone size: many
D gene: -
V gene: TRBV28
CDR3 protein: CASSPTNNYGYTF
CDR3 DNA: TGTGCCAGCAGTCCTACAAATAACTATGGCTACACCTTC

J gene: TRBJ1-4
clone size: -
D gene: TRBD1
V gene: TRBV6-2/TRBV6-3
CDR3 protein: CASRRGQASTNEKLFF
CDR3 DNA: TGTGCCAGCAGACGGGGACAGGCCTCAACTAATGAAAAACTGTTTTTT

J gene: TRBJ2-5
clone size: few
D gene: -
V gene: TRBV10-3
CDR3 protein: CAISESTLIYNEQYF
CDR3 DNA: TGTGCCATCAGTGAGTCGACGTTAATTTACAATGAGCAGTACTTC